Reported below is one TCR beta chain. Its antigen has not been determined. Per-base qualities were not stored, and no clone one base away is much larger. This entry is derived from a study of regulatory T cells in long-lasting Graves disease listed by TCRdb under 2021. Regarding the complete study: Newly diagnosed Graves' disease patients had taken antithyroid drugs for less than 3 months. This study used TCR sequencing and RNA sequencing of peripheral blood to compare persistent Graves' disease patients against newly diagnosed Graves' disease patients. The study was conducted in China and was registered as a clinical trial. A total of some 35 samples underwent TCR sequencing, from about 13 patients with persistent Graves' disease and roughly 20 patients with newly diagnosed Graves' disease.

This specimen's time point label, per the study, means: newly diagnosed GD, antithyroid drugs for less than 3 months. For both TCR sequencing and RNA sequencing, RNA was extracted from PBMCs in TRIzol. The diagnosis of Graves' disease was made according to American Thyroid Association guidelines. Recruitment of patients was carried out at an endocrinology department in Xi'an, China. Each patient gave about 9.1 milliliters of peripheral blood, collected in an EDTA anticoagulant tube. Ficoll Paque Plus density gradient separation was used to isolate PBMCs, and no further T cell sorting was done. RNA quality was checked with an Agilent 2100 Bioanalyzer and agarose gel, and concentration with a NanoDrop 2000. Ends trimmed: V by 7 bases, J by 6 bases; bases unmatched to a gene: 8. The CDR3 runs 14 amino acids, cysteine and phenylalanine included. This entry keeps only the CDR3 DNA: 42 bases, framed from base 1. The germline V gene (reference sequence) yields SGHAT for CDR1 and FQDESV for CDR2.

Library preparation used multiplex PCR. The data were produced on an Illumina HiSeq 4000. TCR beta libraries were built with iRepertoire HTBI primers and Arm-PCR amplification of CDR3 regions. Before sequencing, the PCR products went through gel purification. As for how the authors treated the data: Across samples, 60 to 75 TRBV and 13 to 15 TRBJ segments were identified and used for gene usage analysis of CDR3 amino acid clonotypes. COPE and FqMerger were used to merge the filtered high-quality paired reads into contigs. Contigs were aligned with BLAST to IMGT TRBV, TRBD and TRBJ reference genes, and CDR3 was defined per IMGT. Clonotypes above 0.1% frequency were classified as highly expanded clones. Repertoire diversity was measured by Shannon entropy, and V-J evenness by the Gini coefficient. Clonotypes shared by more than one individual were considered public. TCRdb passed the public sequencing reads through fastp at Q25 and MiXCR, retaining productive beta sequences. Every distinct CDR3 protein forms one entry, paired with its most common genes and DNA. These V and J calls are TCRdb output, not the study's own analysis. This sample has 500,000 or so distinct CDR3 sequences in its table, and around 15% of those were observed once. Together, the top ten hold less than 15% of the sample.

Results and caveats for the whole study, not just this receptor: The authors acknowledged the small sample size as a limitation that may reduce accuracy. Persistent patients shared more public clonotypes among themselves (over 2,500) than newly diagnosed patients did (over 900). Compared with newly diagnosed patients, patients with persistent Graves' disease had lower TCR Shannon entropy and fewer highly expanded clones, which suggests clonal expansion. Peripheral blood alone was examined, since thyroid tissue, which constituted the primary lesion, could not be accessed. Sequencing and analysis were restricted to the TCR beta chain. TRBV28, TRBJ1-2 and TRBJ2-5 were preferentially used in persistent disease, while TRBV20-1 and TRBJ2-1 were favored in newly diagnosed disease.

This sample was also put to use in a study of T cells in Graves' hyperthyroidism and ophthalmopathy. Per the second study: Stable Graves' hyperthyroidism was defined as the absence of progression to ophthalmopathy over 18 months of follow-up. Hyperthyroidism patients were aged 18 to 65 years and newly diagnosed, with disease duration of less than 2 months. Patients with uncontrolled infections, other autoimmune diseases, pregnancy or lactation were excluded. Diagnoses were established on the basis of clinical symptoms, serum thyroxine and TRAb, thyroid ultrasound, and orbital computed tomography. The first round of RT-PCR for the TCR CDR3 was performed with the HTBI primer set and the Qiagen OneStep RT-PCR kit. Most expanded thyroid clonotypes (frequency above 0.001) were also detected in blood, suggesting blood repertoires may reflect thyroid immune responses. In cross-validation, a model built on a 13 V-J signature told ophthalmopathy apart from stable hyperthyroidism with approximately 90% sensitivity and about 81% specificity, and in testing the same model reached 80%/75%. In validation, progression to ophthalmopathy was predicted by the model with approximately 67% sensitivity and approximately 78% specificity, a median of approximately 6.5 months before onset. To identify distinguishing TCR V-J signatures, a discovery cohort of roughly 100 patients was used, comprising 43 with Graves' ophthalmopathy and some 60 with stable Graves' hyperthyroidism. Prospective prediction of ophthalmopathy was tested in an independent validation cohort consisting of some 20 hyperthyroidism patients and over 15 patients who later progressed to ophthalmopathy. The 100 discovery patients were randomly divided into training and test sets at a 7:3 ratio. In several Graves' hyperthyroidism patients, the study also compared T-cell repertoires from thyroid tissue with T-cell repertoires from blood. After blood sampling, hyperthyroidism patients were treated with methimazole at a starting dose of 30 mg daily, and ophthalmopathy patients were treated with high-dose intravenous methylprednisolone. The libraries were constructed in a second round of multiplex PCR and then size-selected and purified. Paired-end sequencing of the libraries was performed with 100 bp reads on an Illumina HiSeq2000. SOAPnuke was used to process the raw data, removing reads that contained adapters or uncalled bases, had a mean Phred below 15, or lacked an exact match to the constant primer or identifier. COPE v1.2.5 was used to merge high-quality paired reads, and clonotypes were defined as unique nucleotide sequences. MiTCR v1.1 was used to align clonotypes to the IMGT TRBV, TRBD and TRBJ reference segments. The analysis included only V-J combinations with a frequency above 0.0001, which together covered approximately 99% of the repertoires. The TCS score was defined as F50 (clonal expansion) divided by E x V (chaos), with BLOSUM62-based TCRdist calculated between CDR3 peptides within each V-J. Welch's t-statistics and random forest reduced 500 to 550 V-J features to 10 to 15, which were used in a naive Bayes classifier (R e1071). No statistical method was used to fix the sample size in advance, and group allocation was not hidden from the investigators. TCR Vbeta CDR3 sequencing of 140 or so peripheral blood samples (roughly 43 ophthalmopathy, over 70 hyperthyroidism and roughly 17 progressor patients) is reported in the paper.

This TCR was sampled from a man aged 40-50 years with Graves disease. Donor details come from another sample of the same person, matched by shared clones. Sequenced here: peripheral blood mononuclear cells (PBMCs), sampled at new diagnosis, from a patient treated with antithyroid drugs. The sequence is built from TRBV11-1 and TRBJ2-7; TRBD2 fits 11 bases in the junction. The CDR3 here reads CASNVAGGPGEQYF. The DNA sequence is TGTGCCAGCAACGTAGCGGGAGGGCCGGGCGAGCAGTACTTC.